This T cell receptor (beta chain) originates from a study of cytomegalovirus exposure and HLA in healthy donors. Study in general: Researchers found that about 84% of just under 400 genotyped donors fell within the Caucasian-associated ancestry cluster.

Study outcomes and limitations: Accurate predictions that matched the HLA-A and HLA-B alleles of most subjects were reportedly made from TCR beta sequences. Among CMV-associated TCR beta chains, most appeared HLA-restricted in a later analysis.

Primers included in the PCR were 60 Vbeta and 13 Jbeta primers. Here immunoSEQ multiplex PCR was the method, and the copy in TCRdb shows in-frame clones only, minus some. The sample holds hundreds of thousands of clones, approximately 81% seen once. About this clone: Its antigen is still unknown.

While unrecorded immune exposures were likely, the donors were nominally healthy when sampled. The sample consisted of PBMCs. This TCR came from a man in his thirties or forties in good health and CMV-seronegative.

The CDR3 here is CASSMMQGARYNSPLHF. The CDR3 DNA is TGTGCCAGTAGTATGATGCAGGGGGCTAGATATAATTCACCCCTCCACTTT. J is TRBJ1-6 and V is TRBV19; 8 bases are a match to TRBD1. The CDR3 contains 17 residues. The germline gives CDR1 LNHDA, CDR2 SQIVND (reference sequence). Unmatched junction bases numbered 8, after V lost 3 bases and J lost 4 bases.